This TCR beta chain was observed in a study of shared clonotypes between healthy human individuals. Study-wide results and limits: Non-shared clonotypes were found to have lower generation probabilities than the clonotypes that were shared by all four of the sorted-subset donors. When naive CD4 clonotypes were compared across several donors, about 4.9% were shared.

This CDR3 is built from 15 residues. Per the germline V gene, CDR1 is SGHTA and CDR2 is FQGNSA. Trimming shortened V by 5 bases and J by 0 bases, and 11 bases separated the two germline ends. Notes on this clone: Antigen specificity is unknown.

Assay runs were performed at deep level. Assay: immunoSEQ multiplex PCR; the TCRdb copy retains only in-frame clones and omits some. The sample lists some 650,000 clones, roughly 97% seen once, with 0.057% in the top ten. The sample consisted of naive CD4+ T cells sorted from blood. Subset denoted: CD45RA+ positively selected. The V call is TRBV7-2, the J call TRBJ2-1; a weak D match, TRBD2 (6 bases). The source is a woman under 40 in good health. The CDR3 DNA reads TGTGCCAGCAGCCCGGGACTTTCCTCCTACAATGAGCAGTTCTTC. This codes for CASSPGLSSYNEQFF.